This record looks at one T cell receptor beta chain sequence and its context. This specimen belongs to a study of blood T cell repertoires in COVID-19. Here immunoSEQ multiplex PCR was the method, and the copy in TCRdb shows in-frame clones only, minus some. The table shows 250,000 to 350,000 clones, with around 89% occurring only once. V was cut by 3 bases and J by 4 bases, with 10 bases left in between. CDR1 SGHDT and CDR2 YYEEEE come from the germline V gene. The CDR3 contains 13 residues. The sequencing sample was made of PBMCs or T cells enriched from blood (not recorded which). The source of this sequence is a young woman with acute COVID-19. The chain uses TRBV5-6 and TRBJ1-2, with D perhaps TRBD1 (5 bases). CDR3 bases: TGTGCCAGCAGCTCGAGCGGGGCCTATGGCTACACCTTC. It codes for CASSSSGAYGYTF.